This TCR beta chain comes out of a study of blood T cell repertoires in COVID-19. Using immunoSEQ multiplex PCR, the repertoire was profiled, and TCRdb retains in-frame clones only, with some absent. The repertoire includes about 190,000 clones, approximately 79% of them detected once, and 9.5% to 15% sits in the top ten. Germline CDR1 and CDR2: LGHNA and YNFKEQ. This CDR3 has 17 amino acids. Losses at the gene ends were 0 bases for V and 3 bases for J; bases not matched to a gene: 8. This receptor was taken from a woman in her 50s with acute or convalescent COVID-19. The chain links TRBV4-2 to TRBJ2-1; 7 bases map to TRBD2. Sequencing was carried out using peripheral blood. Here the CDR3 DNA reads TGTGCCAGCAGCCAAGATTTCAGCGGGATAGACTACAATGAGCAGTTCTTC. This gives the protein CASSQDFSGIDYNEQFF.